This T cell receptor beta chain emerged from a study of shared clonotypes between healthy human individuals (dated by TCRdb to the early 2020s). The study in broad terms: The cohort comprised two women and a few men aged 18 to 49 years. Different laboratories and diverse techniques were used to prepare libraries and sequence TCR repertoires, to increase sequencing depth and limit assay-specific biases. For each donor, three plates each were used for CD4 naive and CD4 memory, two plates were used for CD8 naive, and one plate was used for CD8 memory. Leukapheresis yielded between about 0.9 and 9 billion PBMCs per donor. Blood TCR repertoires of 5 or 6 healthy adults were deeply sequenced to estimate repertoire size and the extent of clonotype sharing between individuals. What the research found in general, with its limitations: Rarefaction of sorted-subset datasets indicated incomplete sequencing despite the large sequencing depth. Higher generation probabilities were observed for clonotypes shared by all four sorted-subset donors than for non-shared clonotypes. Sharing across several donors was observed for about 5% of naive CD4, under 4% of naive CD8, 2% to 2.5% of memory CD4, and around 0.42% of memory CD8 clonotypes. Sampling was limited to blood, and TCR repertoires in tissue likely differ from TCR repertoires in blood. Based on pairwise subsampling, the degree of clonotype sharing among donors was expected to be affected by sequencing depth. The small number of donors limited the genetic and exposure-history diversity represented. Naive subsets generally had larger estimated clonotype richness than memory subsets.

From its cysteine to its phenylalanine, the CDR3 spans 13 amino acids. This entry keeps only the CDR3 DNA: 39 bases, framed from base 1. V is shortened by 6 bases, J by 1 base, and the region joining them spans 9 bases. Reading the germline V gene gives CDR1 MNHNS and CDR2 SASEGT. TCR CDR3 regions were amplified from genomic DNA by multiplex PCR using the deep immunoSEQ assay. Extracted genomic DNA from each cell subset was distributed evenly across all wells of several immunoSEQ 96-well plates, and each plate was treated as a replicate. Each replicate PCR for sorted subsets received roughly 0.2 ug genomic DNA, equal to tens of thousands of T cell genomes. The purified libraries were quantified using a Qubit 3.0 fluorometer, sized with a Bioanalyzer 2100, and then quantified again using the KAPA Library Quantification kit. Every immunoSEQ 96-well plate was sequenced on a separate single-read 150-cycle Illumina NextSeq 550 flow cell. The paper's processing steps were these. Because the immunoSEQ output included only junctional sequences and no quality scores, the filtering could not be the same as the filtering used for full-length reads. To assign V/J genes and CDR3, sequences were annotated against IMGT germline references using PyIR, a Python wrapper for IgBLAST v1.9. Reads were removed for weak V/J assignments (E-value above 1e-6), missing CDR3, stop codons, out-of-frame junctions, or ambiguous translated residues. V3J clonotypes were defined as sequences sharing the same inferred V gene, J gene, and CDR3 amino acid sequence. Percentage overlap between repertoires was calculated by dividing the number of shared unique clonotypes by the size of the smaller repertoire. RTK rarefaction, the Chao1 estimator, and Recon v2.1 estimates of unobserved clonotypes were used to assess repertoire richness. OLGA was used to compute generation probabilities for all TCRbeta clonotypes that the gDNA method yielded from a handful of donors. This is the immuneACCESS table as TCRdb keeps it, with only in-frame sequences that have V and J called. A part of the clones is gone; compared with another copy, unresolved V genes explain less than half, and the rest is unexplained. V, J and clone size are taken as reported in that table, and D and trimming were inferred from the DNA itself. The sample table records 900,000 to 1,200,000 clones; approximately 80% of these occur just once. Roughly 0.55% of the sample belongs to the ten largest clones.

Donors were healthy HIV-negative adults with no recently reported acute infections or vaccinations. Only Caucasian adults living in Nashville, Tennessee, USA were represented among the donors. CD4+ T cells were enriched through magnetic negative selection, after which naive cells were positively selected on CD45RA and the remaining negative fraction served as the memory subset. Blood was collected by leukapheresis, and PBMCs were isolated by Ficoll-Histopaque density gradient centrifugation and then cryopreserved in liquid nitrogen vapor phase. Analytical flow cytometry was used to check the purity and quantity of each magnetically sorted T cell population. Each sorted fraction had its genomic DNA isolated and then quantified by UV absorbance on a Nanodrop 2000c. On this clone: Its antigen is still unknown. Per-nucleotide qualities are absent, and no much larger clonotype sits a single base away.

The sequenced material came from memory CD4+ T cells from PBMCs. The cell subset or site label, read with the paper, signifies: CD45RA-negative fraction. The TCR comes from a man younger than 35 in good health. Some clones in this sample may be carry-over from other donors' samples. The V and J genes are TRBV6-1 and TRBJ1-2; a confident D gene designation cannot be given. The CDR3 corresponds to CASRAANNYGYTF. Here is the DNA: TGTGCCAGCAGGGCAGCAAATAACTATGGCTACACCTTC.